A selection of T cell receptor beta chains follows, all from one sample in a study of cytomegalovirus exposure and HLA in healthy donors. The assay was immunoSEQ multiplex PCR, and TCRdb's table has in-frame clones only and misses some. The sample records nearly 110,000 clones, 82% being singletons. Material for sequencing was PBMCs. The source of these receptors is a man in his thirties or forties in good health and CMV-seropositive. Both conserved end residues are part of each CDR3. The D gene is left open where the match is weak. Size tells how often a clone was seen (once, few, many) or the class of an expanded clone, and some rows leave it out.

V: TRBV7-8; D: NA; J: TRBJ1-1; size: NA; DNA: TGTGCCAGCAGCTTAGTTCCGAGGAACACTGAAGCTTTCTTT; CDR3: CASSLVPRNTEAFF
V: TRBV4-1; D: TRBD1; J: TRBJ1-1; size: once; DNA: TGCGCCAGCAGCCAAGATCGCGGGACAGGAGCTTTCTTT; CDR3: CASSQDRGTGAFF
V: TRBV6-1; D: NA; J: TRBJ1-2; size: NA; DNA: TGTGCCAGCAGCCCAAGGGCGGGCTATGGCTACACCTTC; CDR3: CASSPRAGYGYTF
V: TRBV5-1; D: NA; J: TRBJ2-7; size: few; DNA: TGCGCCAGCAGCTTGGACACCGAGCAGTACTTC; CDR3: CASSLDTEQYF
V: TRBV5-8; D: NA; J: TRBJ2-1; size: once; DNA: TGTGCCAGCAGCTTTCACACCTCCTACAATGAGCAGTTCTTC; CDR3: CASSFHTSYNEQFF
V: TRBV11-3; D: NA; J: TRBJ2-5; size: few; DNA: TGTGCCAGCAGCTTGGACAGGGAGGGGACCCAGTACTTC; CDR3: CASSLDREGTQYF
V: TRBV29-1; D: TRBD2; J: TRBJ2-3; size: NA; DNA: TGCAGCGTTGCCCTTTCTGGGAGCGGGGGGAGCACGCAGTATTTT; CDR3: CSVALSGSGGSTQYF
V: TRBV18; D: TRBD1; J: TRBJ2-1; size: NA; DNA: TGTGCCAGCAGGGGACAGGGCTACAATGAGCAGTTCTTC; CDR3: CASRGQGYNEQFF
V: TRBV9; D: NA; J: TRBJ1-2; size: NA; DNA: TGTGCCAGCAGCTTCGGACAAGGGGCGGGGGGCTACACCTTC; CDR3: CASSFGQGAGGYTF
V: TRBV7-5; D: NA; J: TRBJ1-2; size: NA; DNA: TGTGCCAGCAGCTGGCAGGGGGTTAACTATGGCTACACCTTC; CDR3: CASSWQGVNYGYTF
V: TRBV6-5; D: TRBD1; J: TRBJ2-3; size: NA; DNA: TGTGCCAGCAGTTCTTGGACAGGGCCTGGCACAGATACGCAGTATTTT; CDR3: CASSSWTGPGTDTQYF
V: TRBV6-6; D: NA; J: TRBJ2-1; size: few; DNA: TGTGCCAGCAGCCTGCCGGGACAATCCTACAATGAGCAGTTCTTC; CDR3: CASSLPGQSYNEQFF
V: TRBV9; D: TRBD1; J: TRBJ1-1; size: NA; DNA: TGTGCCAGCAGCGCCTGGACAGGGAACACTGAAGCTTTCTTT; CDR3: CASSAWTGNTEAFF
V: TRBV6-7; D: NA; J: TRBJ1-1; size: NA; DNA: TGTGCCAGCAGTTACGATGAGACTCTCATGGAGAACACTGAAGCTTTCTTT; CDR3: CASSYDETLMENTEAFF
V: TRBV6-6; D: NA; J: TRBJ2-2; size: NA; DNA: TGTGCCAGCAGTTACCAGGGCCCCGGGGAGCTGTTTTTT; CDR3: CASSYQGPGELFF
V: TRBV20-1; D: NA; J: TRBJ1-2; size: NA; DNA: TGCAGTGCCTTGAACTATGGCTACACCTTC; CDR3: CSALNYGYTF
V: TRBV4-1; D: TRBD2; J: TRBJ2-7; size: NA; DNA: TGCGCCAGCAGCCAAGCGGGGACGGGGGGGATCGACGAGCAGTACTTC; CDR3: CASSQAGTGGIDEQYF
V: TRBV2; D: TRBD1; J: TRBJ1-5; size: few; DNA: TGTGCCAGCAGTTCACCGGGACAGGGCAGCAATCAGCCCCAGCATTTT; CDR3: CASSSPGQGSNQPQHF